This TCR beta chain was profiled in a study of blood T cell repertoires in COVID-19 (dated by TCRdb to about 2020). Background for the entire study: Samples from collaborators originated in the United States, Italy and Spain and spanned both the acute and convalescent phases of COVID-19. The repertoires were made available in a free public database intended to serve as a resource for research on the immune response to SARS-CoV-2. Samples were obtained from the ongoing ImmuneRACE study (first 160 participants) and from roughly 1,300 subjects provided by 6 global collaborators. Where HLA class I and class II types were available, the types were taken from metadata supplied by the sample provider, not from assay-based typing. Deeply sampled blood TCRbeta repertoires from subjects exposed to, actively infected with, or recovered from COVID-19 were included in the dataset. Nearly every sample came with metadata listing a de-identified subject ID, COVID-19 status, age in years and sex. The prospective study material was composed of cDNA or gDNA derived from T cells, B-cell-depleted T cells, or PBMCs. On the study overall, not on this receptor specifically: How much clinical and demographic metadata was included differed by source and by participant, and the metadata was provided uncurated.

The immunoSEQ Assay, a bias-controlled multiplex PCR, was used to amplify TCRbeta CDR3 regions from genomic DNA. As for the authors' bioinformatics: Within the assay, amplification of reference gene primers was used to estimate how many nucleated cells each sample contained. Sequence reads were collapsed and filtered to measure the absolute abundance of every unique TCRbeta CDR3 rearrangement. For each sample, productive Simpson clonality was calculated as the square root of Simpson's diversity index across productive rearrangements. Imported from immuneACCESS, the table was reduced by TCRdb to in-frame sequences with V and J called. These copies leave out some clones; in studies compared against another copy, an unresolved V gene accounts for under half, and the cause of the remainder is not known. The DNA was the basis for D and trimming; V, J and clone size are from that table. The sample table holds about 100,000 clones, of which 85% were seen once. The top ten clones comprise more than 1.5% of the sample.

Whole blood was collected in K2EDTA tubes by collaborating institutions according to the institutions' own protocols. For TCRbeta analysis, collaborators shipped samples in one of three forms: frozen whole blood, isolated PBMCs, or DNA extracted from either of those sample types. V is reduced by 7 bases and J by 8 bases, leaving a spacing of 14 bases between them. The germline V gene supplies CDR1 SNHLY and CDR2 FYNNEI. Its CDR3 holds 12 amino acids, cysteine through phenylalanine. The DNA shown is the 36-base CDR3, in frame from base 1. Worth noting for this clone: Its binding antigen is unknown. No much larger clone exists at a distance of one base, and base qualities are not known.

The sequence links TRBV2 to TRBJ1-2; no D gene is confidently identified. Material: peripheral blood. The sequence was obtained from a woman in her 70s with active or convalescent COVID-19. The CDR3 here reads CASIRELGGYTF. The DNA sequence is TGTGCCAGCATACGGGAACTCGGCGGCTACACCTTC.